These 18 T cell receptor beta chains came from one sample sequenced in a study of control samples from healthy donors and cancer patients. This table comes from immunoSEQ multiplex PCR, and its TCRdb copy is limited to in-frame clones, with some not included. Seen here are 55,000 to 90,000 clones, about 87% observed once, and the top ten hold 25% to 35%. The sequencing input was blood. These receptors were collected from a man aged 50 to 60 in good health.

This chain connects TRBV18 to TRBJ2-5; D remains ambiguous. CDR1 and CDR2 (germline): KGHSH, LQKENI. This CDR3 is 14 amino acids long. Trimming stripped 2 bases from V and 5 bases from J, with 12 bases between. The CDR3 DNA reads TGTGCCAGCTCACCAGCTTCAGATAGGGAGACCCAGTACTTC. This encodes CASSPASDRETQYF.

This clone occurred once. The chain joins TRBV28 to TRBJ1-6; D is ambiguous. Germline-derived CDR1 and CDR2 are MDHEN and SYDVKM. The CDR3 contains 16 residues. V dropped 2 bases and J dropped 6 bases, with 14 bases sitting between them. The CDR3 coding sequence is TGTGCCAGCAGTTTAGGTGACGGGTTGGGTAATTCACCCCTCCACTTT. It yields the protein CASSLGDGLGNSPLHF.

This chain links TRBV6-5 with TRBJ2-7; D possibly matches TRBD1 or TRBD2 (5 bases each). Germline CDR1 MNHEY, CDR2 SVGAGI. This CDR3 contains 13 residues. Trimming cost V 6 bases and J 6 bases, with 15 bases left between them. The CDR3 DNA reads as TGTGCCAGCAGGGGGGAAGTGGTGGGCGAGCAGTACTTC. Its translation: CASRGEVVGEQYF.

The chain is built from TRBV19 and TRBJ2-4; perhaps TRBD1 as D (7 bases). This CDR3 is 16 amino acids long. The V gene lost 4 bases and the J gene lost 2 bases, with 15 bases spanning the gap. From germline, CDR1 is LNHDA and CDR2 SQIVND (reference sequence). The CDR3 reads CASSTGGGLTKNIQYF. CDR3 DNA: TGTGCCAGTAGTACAGGAGGGGGCCTGACCAAAAACATTCAGTACTTC. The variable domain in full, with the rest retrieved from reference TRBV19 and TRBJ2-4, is DGGITQSPKYLFRKEGQNVTLSCEQNLNHDAMYWYRQDPGQGLRLIYYSQIVNDFQKGDIAEGYSVSREKKESFPLTVTSAQKNPTAFYLCASSTGGGLTKNIQYFGAGTRLSVL.

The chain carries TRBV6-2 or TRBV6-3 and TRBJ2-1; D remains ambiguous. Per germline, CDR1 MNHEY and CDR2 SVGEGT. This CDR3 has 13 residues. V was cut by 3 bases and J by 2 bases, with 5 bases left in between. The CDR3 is CASSYGAYNEQFF. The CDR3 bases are TGTGCCAGCAGTTATGGGGCCTACAATGAGCAGTTCTTC.

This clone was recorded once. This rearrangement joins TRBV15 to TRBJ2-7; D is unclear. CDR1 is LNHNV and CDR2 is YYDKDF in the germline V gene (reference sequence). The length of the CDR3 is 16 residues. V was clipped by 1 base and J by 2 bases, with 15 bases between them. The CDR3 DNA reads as TGTGCCACCAGCAGAGTTCTATTACCTGCTCCCTACGAGCAGTACTTC. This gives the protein CATSRVLLPAPYEQYF.

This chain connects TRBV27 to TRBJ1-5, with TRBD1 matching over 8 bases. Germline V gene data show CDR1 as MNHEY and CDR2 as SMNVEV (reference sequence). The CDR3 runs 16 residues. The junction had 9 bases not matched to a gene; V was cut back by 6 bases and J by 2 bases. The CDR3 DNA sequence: TGTGCCAGCAGCGACAGGGGTTACGGGCGCAATCAGCCCCAGCATTTT. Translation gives CASSDRGYGRNQPQHF.

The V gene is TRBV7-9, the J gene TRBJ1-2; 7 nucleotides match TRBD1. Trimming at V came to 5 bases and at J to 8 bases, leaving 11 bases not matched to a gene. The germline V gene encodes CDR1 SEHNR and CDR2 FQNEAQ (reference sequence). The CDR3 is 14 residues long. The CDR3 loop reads CASSPAGEGGGYTF. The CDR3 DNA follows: TGTGCCAGCAGCCCCGCCGGGGAAGGGGGCGGCTACACCTTC.

DNA of the CDR3: TGTGCCAGCAGTCCCACCGGGACTAGAACAGATACGCAGTATTTT. Translation: CASSPTGTRTDTQYF. J is TRBJ2-3 and V is TRBV6-5; 8 positions agree with TRBD2. V shed 5 bases and J 3 bases; nucleotides not matched to a gene: 7. CDR1 is MNHEY and CDR2 is SVGAGI in the germline V gene. The CDR3 contains 15 residues.

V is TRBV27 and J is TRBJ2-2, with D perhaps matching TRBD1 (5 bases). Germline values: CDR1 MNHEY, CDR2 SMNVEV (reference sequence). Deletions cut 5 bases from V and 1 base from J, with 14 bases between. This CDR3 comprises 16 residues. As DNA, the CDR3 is TGTGCCAGCAGTCCCCATGCAGGACAGAACACCGGGGAGCTGTTTTTT. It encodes CASSPHAGQNTGELFF.

The CDR3 here is CASSGTSGAITDTQYF. The CDR3 DNA is TGTGCCAGCAGCGGTACTAGCGGTGCTATAACAGATACGCAGTATTTT. This chain connects TRBV7-2 to TRBJ2-3; 8 nucleotides agree with TRBD2. Germline lookup yields CDR1 SGHTA and CDR2 FQGNSA. The CDR3 contains 16 residues. Trimming took 5 bases from V and 3 from J; bases not matched to a gene: 10.

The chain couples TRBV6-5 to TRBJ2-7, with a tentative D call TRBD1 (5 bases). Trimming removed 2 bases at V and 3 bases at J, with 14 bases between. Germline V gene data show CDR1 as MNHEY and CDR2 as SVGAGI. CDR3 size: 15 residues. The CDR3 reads CASSYRLGANYEQYF. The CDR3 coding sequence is TGTGCCAGCAGTTACCGATTAGGGGCCAACTACGAGCAGTACTTC.

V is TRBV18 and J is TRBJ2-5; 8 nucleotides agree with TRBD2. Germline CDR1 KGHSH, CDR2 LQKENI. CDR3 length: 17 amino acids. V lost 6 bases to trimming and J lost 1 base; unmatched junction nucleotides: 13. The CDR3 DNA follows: TGTGCCAGCTCCCCGGGCCAGCGGGGGCGAGGCCAAGAGACCCAGTACTTC. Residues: CASSPGQRGRGQETQYF. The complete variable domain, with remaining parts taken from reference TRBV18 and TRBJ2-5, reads NAGVMQNPRHLVRRRGQEARLRCSPMKGHSHVYWYRQLPEEGLKFMVYLQKENIIDESGMPKERFSAEFPKEGPSILRIQQVVRGDSAAYFCASSPGQRGRGQETQYFGPGTRLLVL.

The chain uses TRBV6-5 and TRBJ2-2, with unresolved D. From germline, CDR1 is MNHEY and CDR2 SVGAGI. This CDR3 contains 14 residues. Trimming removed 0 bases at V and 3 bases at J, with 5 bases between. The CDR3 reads CASSYSTHTGELFF. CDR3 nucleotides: TGTGCCAGCAGTTACTCGACCCACACCGGGGAGCTGTTTTTT.

This chain's CDR3 is CSVLYSGRARAEQFF. In DNA, the CDR3 is TGCAGCGTTCTTTATAGCGGGAGGGCCCGGGCTGAGCAGTTCTTC. The V call is TRBV29-1, the J call TRBJ2-1; TRBD2 aligns across 11 bases. Unmatched junction bases numbered 12, after V lost 5 bases and J lost 9 bases. CDR3 length: 15 amino acids. Germline values: CDR1 SQVTM, CDR2 ANQGSEA.

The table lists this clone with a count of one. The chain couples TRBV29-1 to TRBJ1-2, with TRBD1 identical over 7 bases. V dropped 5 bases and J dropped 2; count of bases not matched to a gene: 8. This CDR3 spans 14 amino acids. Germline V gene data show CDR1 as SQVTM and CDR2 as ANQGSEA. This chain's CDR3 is CSVLPGQLNYGYTF. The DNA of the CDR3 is TGCAGCGTTCTACCGGGACAGTTAAACTATGGCTACACCTTC.

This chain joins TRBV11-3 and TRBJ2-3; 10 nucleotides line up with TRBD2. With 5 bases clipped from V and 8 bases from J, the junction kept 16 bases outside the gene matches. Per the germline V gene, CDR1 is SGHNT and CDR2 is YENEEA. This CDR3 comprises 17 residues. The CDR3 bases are TGTGCCAGCAGCCACATCCCCAGGACTAGCGGCGGAGGTACGCAGTATTTT. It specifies CASSHIPRTSGGGTQYF.

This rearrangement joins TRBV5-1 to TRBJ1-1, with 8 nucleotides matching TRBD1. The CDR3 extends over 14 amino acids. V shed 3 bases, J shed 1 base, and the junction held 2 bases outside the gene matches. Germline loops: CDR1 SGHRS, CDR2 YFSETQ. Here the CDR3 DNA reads TGCGCCAGCAGCTCTACAGGGGGGAACACTGAAGCTTTCTTT. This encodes CASSSTGGNTEAFF.